The clone carrying this T cell receptor (beta chain) was detected a few times. Antigen specificity is unknown. This record belongs to a study of CD4 T cells in relation to SARS-CoV-2 and coronaviruses. Naive and memory CD4+ T cells were cultured with CEF, then survey-sequenced. Using immunoSEQ multiplex PCR, the repertoire was profiled, and TCRdb retains in-frame clones only, with some absent. Of fewer than 35,000 clones in the sample, about four fifths are singletons; the top ten hold 3% to 4%. Study observations and caveats: This crossreactivity analysis covered spike protein alone, no other viral proteins.

The CDR3 has 14 amino acids. In germline, CDR1 is LNHDA, CDR2 SQIVND (reference sequence). Trimming removed 5 bases at V and 2 bases at J, with 7 bases between. Sequenced: memory CD4+ T cells from PBMCs, cultured in vitro. The chain is built from TRBV19 and TRBJ1-6; D is unclear. The sequence derives from an adult with COVID-19. CDR3 sequence reads: CASSERPYNSPLHF. CDR3 in DNA: TGTGCCAGTAGTGAAAGACCCTATAATTCACCCCTCCACTTT.